This passage covers 22 T cell receptor beta chains from one sample sequenced in a study of graft-versus-host responses after intestinal transplantation. Sequenced by immunoSEQ multiplex PCR; TCRdb stores in-frame clones only, minus some. The table records 75,000 to 100,000 clones, roughly 86% of them present only once. The sequencing here drew on PBMCs, taken 255 days after intestinal transplant. Receptors were obtained from a human patient who received an intestinal transplant, so some T cells may come from the graft donor.

This clone was found a few times. CDR3 protein: CAWSGTEAFF. The CDR3 bases are TGTGCCTGGAGTGGCACTGAAGCTTTCTTT. This rearrangement joins TRBV30 to TRBJ1-1; D not certain. Trimming removed 1 base from V and 4 bases from J, with 1 base in between. Per the germline V gene, CDR1 is GTSNPN and CDR2 is SVGIG (reference sequence). There are 10 residues in the CDR3.

This clone was counted between two and nine times. The chain couples TRBV5-8 to TRBJ2-2; D remains ambiguous. The CDR3 is 11 amino acids. CDR1 is SGHTS, CDR2 YDEGEE, per germline. Trimming removed 4 bases at V and 7 bases at J, with 5 bases between. CDR3 in amino acids: CASSPYGELFF. For the CDR3, the DNA is TGTGCCAGCAGCCCTTACGGGGAGCTGTTTTTT.

The chain links TRBV28 to TRBJ2-2, with 8 nucleotides matching TRBD1. Trimming at V came to 5 bases and at J to 5 bases, leaving 7 bases not matched to a gene. CDR3 length equals 15 residues. The germline CDR1 and CDR2 sequences are MDHEN and SYDVKM. The CDR3 sequence is CASSMDREATGELFF. The CDR3 nucleotides are TGTGCCAGCAGTATGGACAGGGAGGCGACCGGGGAGCTGTTTTTT.

This clone came up once. The chain uses TRBV19 and TRBJ2-1, with a possible D match to TRBD1 (6 bases). This CDR3 has 17 residues. Trimming left V 5 bases short and J 8 bases short, with 25 bases between. Germline loops: CDR1 LNHDA, CDR2 SQIVND (reference sequence). The CDR3 is CASSLPITTGLKDEQFF. CDR3 DNA sequence: TGTGCCAGTAGTCTCCCGATTACGACAGGTCTTAAAGATGAGCAGTTCTTC.

The chain combines TRBV19 with TRBJ2-2; 10 bases agree with TRBD1. Germline lookup yields CDR1 LNHDA and CDR2 SQIVND (reference sequence). After removal of 8 bases from V and 5 bases from J, the junction contained 11 bases not matched to a gene. The CDR3 extends over 16 amino acids. The CDR3 region is CASSHPGQGRTGELFF. The CDR3 DNA sequence: TGTGCCAGTTCCCATCCGGGACAGGGGAGGACCGGGGAGCTGTTTTTT. The variable domain in full, completed from reference TRBV19 and TRBJ2-2, reads DGGITQSPKYLFRKEGQNVTLSCEQNLNHDAMYWYRQDPGQGLRLIYYSQIVNDFQKGDIAEGYSVSREKKESFPLTVTSAQKNPTAFYLCASSHPGQGRTGELFFGEGSRLTVL.

The V gene is TRBV9, the J gene TRBJ2-1; either TRBD1 or TRBD2 may supply D (5 bases each). The germline CDR1 and CDR2 sequences are SGDLS and YYNGEE. The CDR3 totals 15 residues. Trimming took 4 bases from V and 7 from J, leaving 18 bases between them. For the CDR3, the DNA is TGTGCCAGCAGCCCTCTAGGGGCCCCGGGGAATGAGCAGTTCTTC. Translation: CASSPLGAPGNEQFF.

This chain links TRBV30 with TRBJ2-5; 11 nucleotides agree with TRBD2. This CDR3 has 14 residues. CDR1 is GTSNPN and CDR2 is SVGIG in the germline V gene (reference sequence). The V and J ends lost 5 bases and 4 bases, in that order; junction bases with no gene match: 6. DNA for the CDR3: TGTGCCTGGGGTGCCGGGACTAGCGGAGAGACCCAGTACTTC. Translated, it gives CAWGAGTSGETQYF.

This sequence joins TRBV23-1 and TRBJ1-6; a possible D gene is TRBD1 (6 bases). TRBV23-1 qualifies as an ORF whose function is uncertain. The CDR3 is 15 residues long. Trimming pared 7 bases from V and 10 bases from J, leaving 20 bases between. The CDR3 region has the DNA TGCGCCAGCACCGCGGAGGGGGAGGGAAAATCACCCCTCCACTTT. The encoded protein is CASTAEGEGKSPLHF.

The chain is built from TRBV4-1 and TRBJ1-5; D uncertain. With 3 bases removed from V and 4 bases from J, the gap between germline ends came to 16 bases. CDR3 length: 16 amino acids. Per the germline V gene, CDR1 is MGHRA and CDR2 is YSYEKL. The CDR3 nucleotides are TGCGCCAGCAGCCAGTCCACCGGTCTCACTAATCAGCCCCAGCATTTT. Protein sequence: CASSQSTGLTNQPQHF.

The V gene is TRBV19, the J gene TRBJ2-3; 8 positions match TRBD2. The CDR3 length is 18 residues. Germline values: CDR1 LNHDA, CDR2 SQIVND (reference sequence). Trimming removed 3 bases from V and 4 bases from J; junction bases left unmatched: 15. The CDR3 sequence is CASSIRHGLAMIPDTQYF. In nucleotides, the CDR3 is TGTGCCAGTAGTATTCGCCACGGACTAGCTATGATCCCAGATACGCAGTATTTT. The variable domain in full, with the rest retrieved from reference TRBV19 and TRBJ2-3, is DGGITQSPKYLFRKEGQNVTLSCEQNLNHDAMYWYRQDPGQGLRLIYYSQIVNDFQKGDIAEGYSVSREKKESFPLTVTSAQKNPTAFYLCASSIRHGLAMIPDTQYFGPGTRLTVL.

The chain is built from TRBV6-6 and TRBJ2-1; D possibly matches TRBD1 or TRBD2 (5 bases each). V was shortened by 7 bases and J by 13 bases, with 23 bases between the two germline ends. Germline CDR1 and CDR2: MNHNY and SVGAGI (reference sequence). This CDR3 contains 14 residues. The CDR3 DNA reads as TGTGCCAGCACCGACCGGGGACGGTCGATGGAACAGTTCTTC. As protein: CASTDRGRSMEQFF.

The rearrangement uses TRBV7-9 and TRBJ1-3, with D possibly being TRBD1 (6 bases). The germline V gene encodes CDR1 SEHNR and CDR2 FQNEAQ (reference sequence). The CDR3 length is 15 residues. V was shortened by 4 bases and J by 0 bases, with 10 bases between the two germline ends. The CDR3 reads CASSYSDSSGNTIYF. CDR3 coding DNA: TGTGCCAGCAGCTATTCGGACAGCTCTGGAAACACCATATATTTT.

The CDR3 here is CASSSGEVPNYGYTF. DNA for the CDR3: TGTGCCAGCAGCTCGGGCGAGGTACCGAACTATGGCTACACCTTC. This rearrangement joins TRBV5-6 to TRBJ1-2; D call uncertain. V was pared by 3 bases and J by 2 bases, with 14 bases between. Germline V CDR1 and CDR2: SGHDT, YYEEEE. The CDR3 has 15 amino acids. Full variable domain (remainder filled in from reference TRBV5-6 and TRBJ1-2): DAGVTQSPTHLIKTRGQQVTLRCSPKSGHDTVSWYQQALGQGPQFIFQYYEEEERQRGNFPDRFSGHQFPNYSSELNVNALLLGDSALYLCASSSGEVPNYGYTFGSGTRLTVV.

V gene TRBV7-9 combines with J gene TRBJ2-7; D unclear. Germline V gene data show CDR1 as SEHNR and CDR2 as FQNEAQ (reference sequence). The length of the CDR3 is 12 residues. V lost 5 bases and J 4 bases, leaving 9 bases between the germline ends. CDR3 amino acids: CASSEYSYEQYF. The CDR3 DNA sequence: TGTGCCAGCAGCGAGTATAGTTACGAGCAGTACTTC.

The rearrangement joins TRBV6-5 to TRBJ1-1; D unresolved. Between the trimmed V and J ends, which lost 4 bases and 0 bases, there was a span of 6 bases. This CDR3 has 13 amino acids. The germline V gene has CDR1 MNHEY and CDR2 SVGAGI. CDR3 in amino acids: CASSFRVNTEAFF. DNA of the CDR3: TGTGCCAGCAGTTTCCGGGTGAACACTGAAGCTTTCTTT.

The chain links TRBV7-9 to TRBJ2-3; 8 nucleotides line up with TRBD2. This CDR3 is built from 16 residues. V was clipped by 5 bases and J by 0 bases; unmatched bases: 7. CDR1 is SEHNR, CDR2 FQNEAQ, per germline (reference sequence). The CDR3 sequence: CASSPSAGASTDTQYF. CDR3 sequence (DNA): TGTGCCAGCAGCCCTTCAGCGGGAGCCAGCACAGATACGCAGTATTTT.

The chain joins TRBV27 to TRBJ2-1, with a tentative D call TRBD2 (7 bases). CDR1 and CDR2 from the germline V gene are MNHEY and SMNVEV (reference sequence). V lost 7 bases to trimming and J lost 2 bases, with 12 bases between them. This CDR3 comprises 14 residues. CDR3 sequence reads: CASNRGAPYNEQFF. The CDR3 DNA reads as TGTGCCAGCAACCGGGGGGCCCCCTACAATGAGCAGTTCTTC.

The CDR3 spells CASSLEGPGANVLTF. DNA for the CDR3: TGTGCCAGCAGCTTGGAGGGCCCTGGGGCCAACGTCCTGACTTTC. This chain joins TRBV5-4 and TRBJ2-6; D remains unclear. With 0 bases removed from V and 2 bases from J, the gap between germline ends came to 6 bases. CDR3 length equals 15 residues. Germline CDR1 is SGHNT and CDR2 is YYREEE (reference sequence).

The V call is TRBV5-6, the J call TRBJ1-5, with 7 bases identical to TRBD1. CDR3 size: 14 residues. V dropped 4 bases and J dropped 6; count of bases not matched to a gene: 7. In germline, CDR1 is SGHDT, CDR2 YYEEEE. CDR3 in amino acids: CASSTRQGGQPQHF. The CDR3 bases are TGTGCCAGCAGCACAAGACAGGGAGGTCAGCCCCAGCATTTT.

The genes are TRBV25-1 and TRBJ2-7; D ambiguous. CDR1 is MGHDK and CDR2 is SYGVNS in the germline V gene. The CDR3 extends over 11 amino acids. V lost 3 bases, J lost 4 bases, and 4 bases lay in between. CDR3 protein: CASSDVYEQYF. DNA of the CDR3: TGTGCCAGCAGTGATGTATACGAGCAGTACTTC.

This chain joins TRBV7-9 and TRBJ2-2, with D perhaps matching TRBD1 (5 bases). Germline values: CDR1 SEHNR, CDR2 FQNEAQ (reference sequence). This CDR3 has 17 amino acids. V was shortened by 3 bases and J by 5 bases, with 19 bases between the two germline ends. CDR3 nucleotides: TGTGCCAGCAGCTTGAAAGGGCCAGGGTTTAGAACCGGGGAGCTGTTTTTT. It specifies CASSLKGPGFRTGELFF.

The chain carries TRBV6-5 and TRBJ2-3; D gene ambiguous. This CDR3 region has 14 residues. Germline CDR1 reads MNHEY; CDR2 reads SVGAGI. Trimming shortened V by 8 bases and J by 1 base, and 13 bases separated the two germline ends. CDR3 sequence (DNA): TGTGCCAGCGCTTCCGACATCGGCACAGATACGCAGTATTTT. It is translated as CASASDIGTDTQYF.